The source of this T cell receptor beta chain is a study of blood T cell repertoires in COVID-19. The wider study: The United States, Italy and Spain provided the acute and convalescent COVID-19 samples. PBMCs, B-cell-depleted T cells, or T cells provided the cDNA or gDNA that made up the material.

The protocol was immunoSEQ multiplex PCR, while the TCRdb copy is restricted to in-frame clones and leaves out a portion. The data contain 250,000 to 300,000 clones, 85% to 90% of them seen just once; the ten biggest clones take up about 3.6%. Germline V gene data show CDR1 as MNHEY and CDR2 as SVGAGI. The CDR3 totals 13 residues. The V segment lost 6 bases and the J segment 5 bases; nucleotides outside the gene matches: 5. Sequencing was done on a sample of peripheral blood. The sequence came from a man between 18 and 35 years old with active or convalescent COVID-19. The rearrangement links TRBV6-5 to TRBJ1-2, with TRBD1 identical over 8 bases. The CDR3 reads CASSRQGRYGYTF. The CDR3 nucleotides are TGTGCCAGCAGCCGACAGGGGCGGTATGGCTACACCTTC.